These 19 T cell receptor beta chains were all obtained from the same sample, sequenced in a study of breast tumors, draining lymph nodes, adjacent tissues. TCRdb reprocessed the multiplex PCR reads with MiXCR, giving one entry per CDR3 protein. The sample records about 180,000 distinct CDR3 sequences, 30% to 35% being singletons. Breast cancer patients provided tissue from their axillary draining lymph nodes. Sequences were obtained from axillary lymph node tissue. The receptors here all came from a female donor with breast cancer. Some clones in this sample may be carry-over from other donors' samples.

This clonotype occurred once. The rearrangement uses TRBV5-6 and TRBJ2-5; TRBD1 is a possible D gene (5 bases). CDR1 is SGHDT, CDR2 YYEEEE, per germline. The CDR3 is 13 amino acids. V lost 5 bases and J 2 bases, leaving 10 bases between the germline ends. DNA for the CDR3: TGTGCCAGCAGAGAAGGGGCACAAGAGACCCAGTACTTC. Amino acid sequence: CASREGAQETQYF.

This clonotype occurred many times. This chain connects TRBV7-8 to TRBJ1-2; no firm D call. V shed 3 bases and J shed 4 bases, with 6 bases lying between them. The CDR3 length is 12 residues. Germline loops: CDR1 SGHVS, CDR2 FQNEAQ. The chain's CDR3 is CASSFSTYGYTF. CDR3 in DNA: TGTGCCAGCAGCTTTAGCACCTATGGCTACACCTTC. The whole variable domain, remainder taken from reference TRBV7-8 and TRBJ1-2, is GAGVSQSPRYKVAKRGQDVALRCDPISGHVSLFWYQQALGQGPEFLTYFQNEAQLDKSGLPSDRFFAERPEGSVSTLKIQRTQQEDSAVYLCASSFSTYGYTFGSGTRLTVV.

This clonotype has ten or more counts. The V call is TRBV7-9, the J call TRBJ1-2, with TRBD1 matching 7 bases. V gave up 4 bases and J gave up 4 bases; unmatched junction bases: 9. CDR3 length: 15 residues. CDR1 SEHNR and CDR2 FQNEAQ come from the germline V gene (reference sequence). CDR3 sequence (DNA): TGTGCCAGCAGCTCCCAACAGGGGATAAGCTATGGCTACACCTTC. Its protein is CASSSQQGISYGYTF.

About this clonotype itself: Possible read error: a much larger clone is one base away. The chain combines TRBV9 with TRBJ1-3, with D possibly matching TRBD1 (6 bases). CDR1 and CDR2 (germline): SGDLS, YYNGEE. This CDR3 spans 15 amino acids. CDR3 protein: CASSDSGVSGNTTYF. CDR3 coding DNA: TGTGCCAGCAGCGACTCAGGGGTTTCTGGAAACACCACATATTTT.

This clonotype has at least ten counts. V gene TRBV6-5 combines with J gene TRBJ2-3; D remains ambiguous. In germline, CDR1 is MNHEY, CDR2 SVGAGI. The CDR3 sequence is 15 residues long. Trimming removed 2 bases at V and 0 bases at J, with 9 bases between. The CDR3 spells CASSYDGTSTDTQYF. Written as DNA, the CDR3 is TGTGCCAGCAGTTACGACGGTACTAGCACAGATACGCAGTATTTT.

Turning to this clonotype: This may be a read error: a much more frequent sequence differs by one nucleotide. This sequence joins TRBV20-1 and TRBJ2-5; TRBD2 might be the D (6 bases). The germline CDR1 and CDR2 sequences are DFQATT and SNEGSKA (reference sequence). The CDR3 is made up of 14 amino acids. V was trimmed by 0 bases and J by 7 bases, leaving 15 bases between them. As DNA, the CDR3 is TGCAGTGCTAGAGATCAAGGGACTTGGGCGACCCAGTACTTC. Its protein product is CSARDQGTWATQYF.

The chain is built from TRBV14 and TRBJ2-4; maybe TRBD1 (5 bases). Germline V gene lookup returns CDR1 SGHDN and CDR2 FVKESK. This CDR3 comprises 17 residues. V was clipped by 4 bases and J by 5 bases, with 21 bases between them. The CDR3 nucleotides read TGTGCCAGCAGCCGTGGGCCCGCAGGGTGGACCCAAAACATTCAGTACTTC. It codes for CASSRGPAGWTQNIQYF.

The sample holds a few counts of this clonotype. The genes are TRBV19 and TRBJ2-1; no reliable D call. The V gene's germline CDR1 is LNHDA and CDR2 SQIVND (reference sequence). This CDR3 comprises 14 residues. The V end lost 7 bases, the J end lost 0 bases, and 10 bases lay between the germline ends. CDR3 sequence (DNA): TGTGCCAGTAATTCGGAAGGCTCCTACAATGAGCAGTTCTTC. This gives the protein CASNSEGSYNEQFF.

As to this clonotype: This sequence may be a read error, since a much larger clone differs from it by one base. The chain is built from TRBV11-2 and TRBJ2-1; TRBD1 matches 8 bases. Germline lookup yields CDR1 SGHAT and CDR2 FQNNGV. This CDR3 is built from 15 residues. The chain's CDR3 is CAGSPNRDRLNEQFF. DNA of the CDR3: TGTGCCGGCAGCCCAAACCGGGACAGGCTCAATGAGCAGTTCTTC.

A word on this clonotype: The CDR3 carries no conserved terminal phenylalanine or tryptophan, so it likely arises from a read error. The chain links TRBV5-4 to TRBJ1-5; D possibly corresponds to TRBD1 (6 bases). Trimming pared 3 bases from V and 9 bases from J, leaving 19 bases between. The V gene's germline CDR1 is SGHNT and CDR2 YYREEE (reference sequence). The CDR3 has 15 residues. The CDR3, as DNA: TGTGCCAGCAGCTCCCGGGACAACGACGATCGGCCCCAGCATCTT. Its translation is CASSSRDNDDRPQHL.

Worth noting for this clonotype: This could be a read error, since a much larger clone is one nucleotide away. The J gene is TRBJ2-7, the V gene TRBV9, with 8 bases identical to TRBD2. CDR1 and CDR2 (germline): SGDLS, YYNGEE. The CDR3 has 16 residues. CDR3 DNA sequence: TGTGCCAGCAGCGTAGGCGGTAGCGGGGTTGCCTACGAGCATTACTTC. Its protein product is CASSVGGSGVAYEHYF. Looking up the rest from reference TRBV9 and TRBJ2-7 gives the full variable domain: DSGVTQTPKHLITATGQRVTLRCSPRSGDLSVYWYQQSLDQGLQFLIQYYNGEERAKGNILERFSAQQFPDLHSELNLSSLELGDSALYFCASSVGGSGVAYEHYFGPGTRLTVT.

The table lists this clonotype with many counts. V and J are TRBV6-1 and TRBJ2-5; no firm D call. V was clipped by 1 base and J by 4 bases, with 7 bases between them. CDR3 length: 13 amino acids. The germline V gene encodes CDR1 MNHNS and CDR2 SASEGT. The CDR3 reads CASSEVPGETQYF. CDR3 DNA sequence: TGTGCCAGCAGTGAAGTTCCGGGAGAGACCCAGTACTTC.

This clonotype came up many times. CDR3 sequence: CASSLGRGLAGYEQYF. The CDR3 nucleotides are TGTGCCAGCAGCTTAGGGCGGGGACTAGCGGGTTACGAGCAGTACTTC. This chain joins TRBV11-2 and TRBJ2-7, with TRBD2 matching over 12 bases. CDR3 length: 16 amino acids. J lost 4 bases, V lost 1 base, and 5 bases had no gene match. Per germline, CDR1 SGHAT and CDR2 FQNNGV.

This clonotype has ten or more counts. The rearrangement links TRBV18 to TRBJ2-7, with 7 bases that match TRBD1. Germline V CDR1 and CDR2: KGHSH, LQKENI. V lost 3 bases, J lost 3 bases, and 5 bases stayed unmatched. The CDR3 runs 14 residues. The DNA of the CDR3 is TGTGCCAGCTCACCCGGGACAGTCGGCTACGAGCAGTACTTC. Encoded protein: CASSPGTVGYEQYF. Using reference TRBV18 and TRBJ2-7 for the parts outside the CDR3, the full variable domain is NAGVMQNPRHLVRRRGQEARLRCSPMKGHSHVYWYRQLPEEGLKFMVYLQKENIIDESGMPKERFSAEFPKEGPSILRIQQVVRGDSAAYFCASSPGTVGYEQYFGPGTRLTVT.

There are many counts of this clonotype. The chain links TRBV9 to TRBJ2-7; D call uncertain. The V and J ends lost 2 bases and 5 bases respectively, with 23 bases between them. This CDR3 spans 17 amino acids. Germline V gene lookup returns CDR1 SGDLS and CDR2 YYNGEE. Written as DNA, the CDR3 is TGTGCCAGCAGCGTGCTCCACCTGGGCTTCGACGTCAACGAGCAGTACTTC. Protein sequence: CASSVLHLGFDVNEQYF.

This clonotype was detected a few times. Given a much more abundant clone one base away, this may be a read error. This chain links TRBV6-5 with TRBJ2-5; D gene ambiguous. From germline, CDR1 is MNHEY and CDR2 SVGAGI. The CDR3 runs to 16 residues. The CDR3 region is CASSHSLGRGVETQYF. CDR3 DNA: TGTGCCAGCAGTCACTCTTTGGGCAGAGGAGTGGAGACCCAGTACTTC.

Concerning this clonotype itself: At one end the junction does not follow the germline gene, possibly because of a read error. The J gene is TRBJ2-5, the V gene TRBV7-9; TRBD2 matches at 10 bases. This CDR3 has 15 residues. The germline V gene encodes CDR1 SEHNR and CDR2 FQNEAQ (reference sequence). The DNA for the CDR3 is TGTGCCAGCAGCGTATCCGGGACTAGCGTGAAGACCCGGTACTTC. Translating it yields CASSVSGTSVKTRYF. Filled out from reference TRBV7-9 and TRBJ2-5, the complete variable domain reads DTGVSQNPRHKITKRGQNVTFRCDPISEHNRLYWYRQTLGQGPEFLTYFQNEAQLEKSRLLSDRFSAERPKGSFSTLEIQRTEQGDSAMYLCASSVSGTSVKTRYFGPGTRLLVL.

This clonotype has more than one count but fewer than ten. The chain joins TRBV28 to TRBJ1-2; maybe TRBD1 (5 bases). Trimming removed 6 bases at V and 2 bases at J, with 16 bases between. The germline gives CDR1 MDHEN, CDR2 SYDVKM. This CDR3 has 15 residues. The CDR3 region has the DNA TGTGCCAGCAGCGGGGGAAGGGCCACAAACTATGGCTACACCTTC. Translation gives CASSGGRATNYGYTF.

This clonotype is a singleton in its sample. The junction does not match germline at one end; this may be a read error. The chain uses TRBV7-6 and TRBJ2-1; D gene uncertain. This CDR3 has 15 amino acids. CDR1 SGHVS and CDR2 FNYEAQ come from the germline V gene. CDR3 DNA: TGTGTCAGCAGCTTAAGTCCGGTCACCTACAATGAGCAGTTCTTC. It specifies CVSSLSPVTYNEQFF.